The 10 T cell receptor beta chains listed next were all sequenced from one sample in a study of blood T cells in healthy people across ages. A second PCR of 7 to 11 cycles used a sample-barcoded 5' primer and a J-beta primer mix. TCRdb reprocessed the 5' RACE reads via MiXCR and lists one record per CDR3 protein. The sample contains 600,000 or so distinct CDR3 sequences, approximately 21% of which appear only once. What was sequenced was blood. The receptors stem from an older man in good health.

Concerning this clonotype itself: The junction does not match germline at one end; this may be a read error. The rearrangement joins TRBV3-1 to TRBJ2-5, with TRBD2 matching 11 bases. The germline gives CDR1 LGHDT, CDR2 YNNKEL (reference sequence). The length of the CDR3 is 14 residues. CDR3 nucleotide sequence: TGTGCCAGCAGCCAAGACACTAGCGGGAGAATTGAGTTCTTC. This gives the protein CASSQDTSGRIEFF.

This clonotype has a count of ten or more. The rearrangement uses TRBV5-1 and TRBJ2-2; tentative D call: TRBD1 (8 bases). Germline CDR1 is SGHRS and CDR2 is YFSETQ. The V and J ends lost 3 bases and 0 bases respectively, with 15 bases between them. CDR3 length equals 17 residues. DNA of the CDR3: TGCGCCAGCAGCTGGACAGGGAGGGCGGCGAACACCGGGGAGCTGTTTTTT. This translates into CASSWTGRAANTGELFF.

This clonotype was counted ten times or more. The rearrangement joins TRBV7-9 to TRBJ1-2; D perhaps matches TRBD1 (5 bases). Germline-derived CDR1 and CDR2 are SEHNR and FQNEAQ (reference sequence). With 5 bases removed from V and 7 bases from J, the gap between germline ends came to 14 bases. There are 13 residues in the CDR3. DNA of the CDR3: TGTGCCAGCAGCCAAAACGGTCAGGGTGGCTACACCTTC. Amino acid sequence: CASSQNGQGGYTF. Full variable domain (missing parts from reference TRBV7-9 and TRBJ1-2): DTGVSQNPRHKITKRGQNVTFRCDPISEHNRLYWYRQTLGQGPEFLTYFQNEAQLEKSRLLSDRFSAERPKGSFSTLEIQRTEQGDSAMYLCASSQNGQGGYTFGSGTRLTVV.

This clonotype came up a few times. The rearrangement joins TRBV5-1 to TRBJ1-3; 8 nucleotides match TRBD1. This CDR3 has 14 amino acids. Germline CDR1 and CDR2: SGHRS and YFSETQ. The J segment lost 6 bases and the V segment lost 4 bases, leaving 6 bases of the junction unmatched. This CDR3 is CASSETGAKNTIYF. CDR3 DNA: TGCGCCAGCAGCGAGACAGGGGCCAAAAACACCATATATTTT. Full variable domain (missing parts from reference TRBV5-1 and TRBJ1-3): KAGVTQTPRYLIKTRGQQVTLSCSPISGHRSVSWYQQTPGQGLQFLFEYFSETQRNKGNFPGRFSGRQFSNSRSEMNVSTLELGDSALYLCASSETGAKNTIYFGEGSWLTVV.

This clonotype is a singleton in its sample. The chain has TRBV19 and TRBJ2-5, with 11 bases lining up with TRBD1. Germline assignment: CDR1 LNHDA and CDR2 SQIVND (reference sequence). This CDR3 region has 14 residues. V shed 6 bases, J shed 8 bases, and the junction held 8 bases outside the gene matches. CDR3 in DNA: TGTGCCAGTAGGAGGACAGGGGGCAGGGAAACCCAGTACTTC. This translates into CASRRTGGRETQYF.

This rearrangement joins TRBV7-9 to TRBJ2-1; 13 nucleotides agree with TRBD2. There are 19 residues in the CDR3. CDR1 and CDR2 (germline): SEHNR, FQNEAQ (reference sequence). V lost 1 base to trimming and J lost 8 bases; unmatched junction nucleotides: 14. CDR3 residues: CASSLGLATSGRAEDEQFF. The CDR3 DNA follows: TGTGCCAGCAGCTTAGGTCTGGCAACTAGCGGGAGGGCCGAGGATGAGCAGTTCTTC.

This clonotype has ten or more counts. V gene TRBV20-1 combines with J gene TRBJ1-6, with a possible D match to TRBD1 (5 bases). V dropped 3 bases and J dropped 6 bases, with 18 bases sitting between them. The germline gives CDR1 DFQATT, CDR2 SNEGSKA (reference sequence). The CDR3 has 16 amino acids. The chain's CDR3 is CSASPPGAGPNSPLHF. The CDR3 coding sequence is TGCAGTGCTAGTCCCCCTGGGGCAGGGCCTAATTCACCCCTCCACTTT.

DNA for the CDR3: TGTGCCAGCACCCTCGTTGGCTCCTTGGGCTACAATGAGCAGTTCTTC. Amino acid sequence: CASTLVGSLGYNEQFF. The chain has TRBV12-3 or TRBV12-4 and TRBJ2-5; D uncertain. The end of the DNA aligns better with TRBJ2-1, so the J call may be wrong. CDR3 size: 16 residues.

This clonotype was seen only a few times. This chain links TRBV7-2 with TRBJ1-3; D is ambiguous. CDR1 and CDR2 (germline): SGHTA, FQGNSA. This CDR3 comprises 15 residues. Between the trimmed V and J ends, which lost 2 bases and 2 bases, there was a span of 10 bases. The CDR3 loop is CASSLLSGAGNTIYF. The CDR3 DNA follows: TGTGCCAGCAGCTTATTATCGGGAGCTGGAAACACCATATATTTT. The full variable domain, completed using reference TRBV7-2 and TRBJ1-3, is GAGVSQSPSNKVTEKGKDVELRCDPISGHTALYWYRQSLGQGLEFLIYFQGNSAPDKSGLPSDRFSAERTGGSVSTLTIQRTQQEDSAVYLCASSLLSGAGNTIYFGEGSWLTVV.

This clonotype was counted a few times. The chain employs TRBV11-2 and TRBJ2-5; 9 bases match TRBD2. The CDR3 is 16 residues long. The ends lost 3 bases at V and 4 bases at J; junction bases unmatched: 9. Germline V gene sequence: CDR1 SGHAT, CDR2 FQNNGV. DNA of the CDR3: TGTGCCAGCAGCTTGACTAGCGGTATACAAATAGAGACCCAGTACTTC. This translates into CASSLTSGIQIETQYF.